This T cell receptor (beta chain) emerged from a study of beta chain features in type 1 diabetes. Notes on the study in general: TCRB CDR3 length was moderately but significantly reduced in all four CD4+ subsets of Type 1 diabetes patients.

V was cut by 5 bases and J by 3 bases, with 6 bases left in between. The CDR3 sequence is 12 residues long. The germline gives CDR1 SEHNR, CDR2 FQNEAQ (reference sequence). Central memory, naive, regulatory and stem cell-like memory CD4+ cells were sorted by CD45RO/CCR7/CD25/CD127/CD95/CD27. In the case of this clone: Its antigen remains unknown. Different DNA sequences within this sample yield the same CDR3.

The isolated RNA, all of it, was reverse transcribed, so expressed TCRB transcripts were what got sequenced. Measured with immunoSEQ multiplex PCR; TCRdb has only the in-frame clones, and not every one. The top ten hold 0.022% of the sample, which has 680,000 or so clones, around an eighth seen once. The sequenced sample was naive CD4+ T cells from blood. The chain recombines TRBV7-9 with TRBJ2-3; D remains unclear. This TCR was recovered from a man aged 18 to 29 with type 1 diabetes. The chain's CDR3 is CASSLGTDTQYF. The CDR3 nucleotides read TGTGCCAGCAGCCTGGGTACAGATACGCAGTATTTT.